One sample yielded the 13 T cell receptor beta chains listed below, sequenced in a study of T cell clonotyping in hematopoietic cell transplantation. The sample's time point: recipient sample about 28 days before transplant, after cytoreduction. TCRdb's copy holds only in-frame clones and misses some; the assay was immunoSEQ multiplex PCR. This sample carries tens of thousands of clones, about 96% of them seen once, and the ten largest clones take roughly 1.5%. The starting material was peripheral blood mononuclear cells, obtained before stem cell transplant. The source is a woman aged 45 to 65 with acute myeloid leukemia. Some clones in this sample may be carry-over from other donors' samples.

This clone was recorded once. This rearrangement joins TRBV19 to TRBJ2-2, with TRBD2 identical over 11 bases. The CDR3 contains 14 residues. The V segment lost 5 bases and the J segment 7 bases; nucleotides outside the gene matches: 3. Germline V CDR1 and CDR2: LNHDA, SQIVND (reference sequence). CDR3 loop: CASSGGLAVGELFF. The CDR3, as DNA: TGTGCCAGTAGTGGGGGACTAGCGGTCGGGGAGCTGTTTTTT.

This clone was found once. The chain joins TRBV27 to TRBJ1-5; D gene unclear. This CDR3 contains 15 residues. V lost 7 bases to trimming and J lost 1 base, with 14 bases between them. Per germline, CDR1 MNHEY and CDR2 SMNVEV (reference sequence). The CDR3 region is CASTFTWGSNQPQHF. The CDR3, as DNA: TGTGCCAGCACCTTTACCTGGGGAAGCAATCAGCCCCAGCATTTT.

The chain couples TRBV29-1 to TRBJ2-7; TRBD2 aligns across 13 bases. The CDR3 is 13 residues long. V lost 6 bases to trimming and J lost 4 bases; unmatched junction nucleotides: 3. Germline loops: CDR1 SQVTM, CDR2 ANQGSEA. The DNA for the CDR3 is TGCAGCGTGTGGACTAGCGGGAGTTACGAGCAGTACTTC. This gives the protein CSVWTSGSYEQYF.

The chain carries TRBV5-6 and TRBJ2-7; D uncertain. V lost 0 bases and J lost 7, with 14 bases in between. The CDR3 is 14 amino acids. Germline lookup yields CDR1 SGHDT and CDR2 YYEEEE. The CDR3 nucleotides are TGTGCCAGCAGCTTGGCCGGATACCTTCGTGAGCAGTACTTC. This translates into CASSLAGYLREQYF.

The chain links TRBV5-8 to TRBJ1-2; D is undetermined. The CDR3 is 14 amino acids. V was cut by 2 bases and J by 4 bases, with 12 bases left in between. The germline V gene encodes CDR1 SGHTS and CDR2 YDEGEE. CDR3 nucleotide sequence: TGTGCCAGCAGCTTAGCCGGGTACGGCTATGGCTACACCTTC. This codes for CASSLAGYGYGYTF.

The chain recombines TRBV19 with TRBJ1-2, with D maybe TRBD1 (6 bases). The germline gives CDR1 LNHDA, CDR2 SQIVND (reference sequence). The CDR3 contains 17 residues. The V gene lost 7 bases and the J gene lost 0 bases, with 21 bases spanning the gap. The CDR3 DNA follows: TGTGCCAGTAACAAGCTGGGGGGGGCCCAAGCTAACTATGGCTACACCTTC. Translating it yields CASNKLGGAQANYGYTF.

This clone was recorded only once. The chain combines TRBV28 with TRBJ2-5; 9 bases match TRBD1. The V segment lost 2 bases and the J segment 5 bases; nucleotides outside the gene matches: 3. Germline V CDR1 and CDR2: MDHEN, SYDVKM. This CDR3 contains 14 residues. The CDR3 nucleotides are TGTGCCAGCAGTTTAGGGACAGGGTGGGAGACCCAGTACTTC. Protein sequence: CASSLGTGWETQYF.

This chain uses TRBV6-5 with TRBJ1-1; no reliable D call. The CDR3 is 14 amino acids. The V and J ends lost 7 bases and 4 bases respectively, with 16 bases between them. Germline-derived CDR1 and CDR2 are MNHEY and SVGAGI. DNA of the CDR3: TGTGCCAGCAATACTGCTGGGGTGGGCACTGAAGCTTTCTTT. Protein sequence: CASNTAGVGTEAFF.

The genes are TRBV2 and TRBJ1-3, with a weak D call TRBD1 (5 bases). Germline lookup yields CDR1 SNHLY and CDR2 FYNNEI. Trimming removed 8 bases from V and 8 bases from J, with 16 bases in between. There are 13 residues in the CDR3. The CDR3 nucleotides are TGTGCCAGCTTCAAGCAGGGTTCATACACCATATATTTT. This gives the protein CASFKQGSYTIYF.

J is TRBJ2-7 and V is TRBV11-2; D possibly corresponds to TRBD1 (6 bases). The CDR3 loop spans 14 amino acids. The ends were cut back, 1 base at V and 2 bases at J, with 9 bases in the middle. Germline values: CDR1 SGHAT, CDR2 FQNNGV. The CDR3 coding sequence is TGTGCCAGCAGCTTAGTTGGACAGACCTACGAGCAGTACTTC. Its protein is CASSLVGQTYEQYF.

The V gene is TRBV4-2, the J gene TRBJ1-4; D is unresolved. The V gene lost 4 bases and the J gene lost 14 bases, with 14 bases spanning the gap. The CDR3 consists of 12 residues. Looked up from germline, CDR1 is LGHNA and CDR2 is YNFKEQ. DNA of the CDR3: TGTGCCAGCAGCCTCTATAATGAGGTCCTGTTTTTT. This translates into CASSLYNEVLFF.

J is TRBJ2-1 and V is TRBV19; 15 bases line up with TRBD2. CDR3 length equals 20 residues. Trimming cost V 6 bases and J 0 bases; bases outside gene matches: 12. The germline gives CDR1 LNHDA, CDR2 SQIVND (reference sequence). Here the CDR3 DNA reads TGTGCCAGTAGGCCCTACCAAGGACTAGCGGGAGGGAGCTCCTACAATGAGCAGTTCTTC. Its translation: CASRPYQGLAGGSSYNEQFF.

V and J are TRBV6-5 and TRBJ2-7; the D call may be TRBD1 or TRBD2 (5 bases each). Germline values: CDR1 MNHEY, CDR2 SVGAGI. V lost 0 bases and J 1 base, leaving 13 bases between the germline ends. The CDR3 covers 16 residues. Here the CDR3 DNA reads TGTGCCAGCAGTTACTCGACCCGGGACGGGTCCTACGAGCAGTACTTC. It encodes CASSYSTRDGSYEQYF.